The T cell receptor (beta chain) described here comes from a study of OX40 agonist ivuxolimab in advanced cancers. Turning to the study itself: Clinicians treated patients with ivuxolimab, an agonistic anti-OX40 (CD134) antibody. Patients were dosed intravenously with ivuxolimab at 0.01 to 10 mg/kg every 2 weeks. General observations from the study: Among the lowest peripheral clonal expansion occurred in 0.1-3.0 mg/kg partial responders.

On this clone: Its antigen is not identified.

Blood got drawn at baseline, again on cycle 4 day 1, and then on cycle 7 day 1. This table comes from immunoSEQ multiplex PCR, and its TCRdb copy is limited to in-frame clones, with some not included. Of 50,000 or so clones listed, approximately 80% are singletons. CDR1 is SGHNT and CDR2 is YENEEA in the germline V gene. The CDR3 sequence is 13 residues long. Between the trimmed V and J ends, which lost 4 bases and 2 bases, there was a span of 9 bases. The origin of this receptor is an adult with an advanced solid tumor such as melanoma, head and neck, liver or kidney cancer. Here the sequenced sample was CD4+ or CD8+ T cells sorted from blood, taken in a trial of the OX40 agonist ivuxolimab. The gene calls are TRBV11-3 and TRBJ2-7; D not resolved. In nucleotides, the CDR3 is TGTGCCAGCAGCTCAAGTGGGGCCTACGAGCAGTACTTC. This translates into CASSSSGAYEQYF.